These 23 T cell receptor beta chains were all obtained from the same sample, sequenced in a study of T cell repertoires in cytomegalovirus infection. TCRdb redid the calling of the reads with MiXCR, one entry per CDR3 protein. The sample holds roughly 600,000 distinct CDR3 sequences, approximately 24% seen once. The sequencing sample was made of CD8+ T cells from PBMCs. The receptors come from a human donor in good health (CMV status not recorded). Some clones in this sample may be carry-over from other donors' samples.

This clonotype was found a few times. J is TRBJ2-3 and V is TRBV20-1, with no clear D. Trimming took off 7 bases at V and 4 bases at J, with 12 bases between the two ends. The CDR3 runs to 12 residues. The germline gives CDR1 DFQATT, CDR2 SNEGSKA (reference sequence). The CDR3 spells CSEHSPADTQYF. The DNA for the CDR3 is TGCAGTGAGCACTCCCCCGCAGATACGCAGTATTTT.

A few counts support this clonotype. V usage is TRBV20-1 and J usage is TRBJ2-7, with no clear D. The CDR3 is 12 residues long. Germline assignment: CDR1 DFQATT and CDR2 SNEGSKA (reference sequence). V lost 0 bases and J lost 3, with 6 bases in between. The CDR3, as DNA: TGCAGTGCTAGAGAGGATTTCTACGAGCAGTACGTC. As protein: CSAREDFYEQYV.

The J gene is TRBJ2-6, the V gene TRBV4-2; no firm D call. This CDR3 is built from 14 residues. In germline, CDR1 is LGHNA, CDR2 YNFKEQ. Trimming removed 1 base from V and 6 bases from J, with 7 bases in between. The CDR3 here is CASSQVGTANVLTF. The CDR3 DNA follows: TGTGCCAGCAGCCAAGTAGGCACGGCCAACGTCCTGACTTTC.

This clonotype was counted a few times. This rearrangement joins TRBV27 to TRBJ2-1; possible D gene TRBD1, 5 bases. The V gene lost 5 bases and the J gene lost 10 bases, with 24 bases spanning the gap. In germline, CDR1 is MNHEY, CDR2 SMNVEV (reference sequence). The CDR3 contains 16 residues. The CDR3 is CASSPPAGLAPKEQFF. The CDR3 nucleotides are TGTGCCAGCAGTCCTCCGGCAGGGCTTGCGCCCAAGGAGCAGTTCTTC.

The genes are TRBV20-1 and TRBJ1-6; D uncertain. The CDR3 is made up of 15 amino acids. Germline CDR1 and CDR2: DFQATT and SNEGSKA (reference sequence). V gave up 3 bases and J gave up 7 bases, with 16 bases separating them. For the CDR3, the DNA is TGCAGTGCTAGCCGGGTTGACGTTGGGAATTCACCCCTCCACTTT. It encodes CSASRVDVGNSPLHF.

This clonotype appeared many times. The chain recombines TRBV6-2 or TRBV6-3 with TRBJ2-1, with a weak D call TRBD1 (6 bases). Germline V gene lookup returns CDR1 MNHEY and CDR2 SVGEGT. The CDR3 is made up of 16 amino acids. V gave up 0 bases and J gave up 3 bases, with 12 bases separating them. The CDR3 here is CASSYSIRTDYNEQFF. CDR3 nucleotide sequence: TGTGCCAGCAGTTACTCGATTCGGACAGACTACAATGAGCAGTTCTTC.

This clonotype was seen only a few times. The chain has TRBV12-3 or TRBV12-4 and TRBJ2-1, with a weak D call TRBD2 (6 bases). The V gene lost 8 bases and the J gene lost 0 bases, with 14 bases spanning the gap. The CDR3 extends over 15 amino acids. The CDR3 coding sequence is TGTGCCAGCTTAGATGACGGGGGCTCCTACAATGAGCAGTTCTTC. The encoded protein is CASLDDGGSYNEQFF.

V and J are TRBV7-9 and TRBJ1-2; 10 bases are a match to TRBD1. This CDR3 contains 16 residues. V was clipped by 5 bases and J by 6 bases; unmatched bases: 12. The V gene's germline CDR1 is SEHNR and CDR2 FQNEAQ (reference sequence). The CDR3 DNA reads as TGTGCCAGCAGCGACCAACGGCAGACAGGGGGCAATGGCTACACCTTC. Protein product: CASSDQRQTGGNGYTF.

The rearrangement joins TRBV7-6 to TRBJ1-1, with D tentatively TRBD1 (6 bases). V shed 1 base and J shed 6 bases, with 15 bases lying between them. The CDR3 is 15 amino acids. Germline-derived CDR1 and CDR2 are SGHVS and FNYEAQ. In DNA, the CDR3 is TGTGCCAGCAGCTTAGGGTACAGGGAAAGGCCTGAAGCTTTCTTT. Its protein product is CASSLGYRERPEAFF.

This clonotype has more than one count but fewer than ten. This chain uses TRBV7-9 with TRBJ2-5; D perhaps matches TRBD1 (6 bases). CDR3 length equals 14 residues. Germline values: CDR1 SEHNR, CDR2 FQNEAQ (reference sequence). With 5 bases removed from V and 1 base from J, the gap between germline ends came to 11 bases. CDR3 coding DNA: TGTGCCAGCAGCCCTCGCAGGGGCCAAGAGACCCAGTACTTC. This sequence encodes CASSPRRGQETQYF.

This clonotype was seen a handful of times. The CDR3 is CASSTASSYEQYV. The CDR3 DNA reads as TGTGCCAGCAGTACTGCCTCCTCCTACGAGCAGTACGTC. The gene calls are TRBV7-2 and TRBJ2-7; D gene ambiguous. CDR1 is SGHTA, CDR2 FQGNSA, per germline. V was clipped by 6 bases and J by 0 bases, with 9 bases between them. The CDR3 is 13 residues long.

The chain has TRBV7-9 and TRBJ2-1; D not resolved. CDR3 length equals 11 residues. Trimming left V 0 bases short and J 10 bases short, with 4 bases between. Germline V gene sequence: CDR1 SEHNR, CDR2 FQNEAQ (reference sequence). The CDR3 DNA sequence: TGTGCCAGCAGCTTAGCGCTAGAGCAGTTCTTC. This sequence encodes CASSLALEQFF.

CDR3 protein: CASRLRGAGGDGYTF. In DNA form, the CDR3 reads TGTGCCAGTAGGCTGAGAGGGGCCGGAGGAGATGGCTACACCTTC. The gene calls are TRBV19 and TRBJ1-2; weak D call: TRBD1 (5 bases). Germline-derived CDR1 and CDR2 are LNHDA and SQIVND (reference sequence). CDR3 length: 15 amino acids. V gave up 6 bases and J gave up 6 bases, with 20 bases separating them.

This clonotype has more than one count but fewer than ten. V gene TRBV20-1 combines with J gene TRBJ2-2; 11 bases map to TRBD1. This CDR3 is built from 16 residues. Germline V gene lookup returns CDR1 DFQATT and CDR2 SNEGSKA (reference sequence). V was clipped by 4 bases and J by 7 bases; unmatched bases: 11. CDR3: CSATTPGQGGYGELFF. The CDR3 DNA sequence: TGCAGTGCTACCACTCCGGGACAGGGGGGATACGGGGAGCTGTTTTTT.

The chain employs TRBV28 and TRBJ2-1; D uncertain. The V gene's germline CDR1 is MDHEN and CDR2 SYDVKM. CDR3 length: 14 amino acids. The V gene lost 7 bases and the J gene lost 3 bases, with 13 bases spanning the gap. The CDR3 DNA reads TGTGCCAGCACCTCTGGCGGTGGCTACAATGAGCAGTTCTTC. Protein product: CASTSGGGYNEQFF.

The J gene is TRBJ2-3, the V gene TRBV10-3; no reliable D call. This CDR3 has 11 amino acids. The germline V and J ends were trimmed by 8 bases and 6 bases, with 9 bases remaining between them. Per the germline V gene, CDR1 is ENHRY and CDR2 is SYGVKD. CDR3 protein: CAIWTWDTQYF. The CDR3 DNA reads TGTGCCATCTGGACGTGGGATACGCAGTATTTT.

V gene TRBV20-1 combines with J gene TRBJ1-1, with D perhaps matching TRBD1 (5 bases). Germline V gene sequence: CDR1 DFQATT, CDR2 SNEGSKA (reference sequence). The germline V and J ends were trimmed by 0 bases and 0 bases, with 17 bases remaining between them. This CDR3 comprises 17 residues. The CDR3 DNA sequence: TGCAGTGCTAGAGATGAGTATGGGCAGGGCATGAACACTGAAGCTTTCTTT. The encoded protein is CSARDEYGQGMNTEAFF.

The table lists this clonotype with a few counts. This rearrangement joins TRBV7-8 to TRBJ2-2; no clear D. Germline CDR1 is SGHVS and CDR2 is FQNEAQ. The CDR3 covers 14 residues. V lost 2 bases, J lost 6 bases, and 10 bases lay in between. The CDR3 coding sequence is TGTGCCAGCAGCTTACTTATAGGGCCCGGGGAGCTGTTTTTT. Encoded protein: CASSLLIGPGELFF.

A few counts support this clonotype. The rearrangement links TRBV6-4 to TRBJ2-1; possible D gene TRBD2, 6 bases. The V end lost 2 bases, the J end lost 7 bases, and 9 bases lay between the germline ends. Germline V gene lookup returns CDR1 MRHNA and CDR2 SNTAGT. The CDR3 runs to 13 residues. CDR3 sequence reads: CASSDGGWNEQFF. The CDR3 region has the DNA TGTGCCAGCAGTGACGGGGGGTGGAATGAGCAGTTCTTC.

This clonotype was counted ten times or more. The V gene is TRBV28, the J gene TRBJ2-5, with D possibly TRBD2 on 6 matching bases. Trimming took 3 bases from V and 2 from J, leaving 16 bases between them. CDR1 and CDR2 from the germline V gene are MDHEN and SYDVKM. The CDR3 extends over 16 amino acids. The CDR3, as DNA: TGTGCCAGCAGTTTTCCCCCGGGGACTCGTCAAGAGACCCAGTACTTC. Its protein product is CASSFPPGTRQETQYF.

This clonotype was recorded a few times. V usage is TRBV25-1 and J usage is TRBJ1-5; D ambiguous. Germline-derived CDR1 and CDR2 are MGHDK and SYGVNS. V was pared by 2 bases and J by 1 base, with 6 bases between. CDR3 length equals 14 residues. The CDR3: CASSEKPSNQPQHF. In nucleotides, the CDR3 is TGTGCCAGCAGTGAAAAACCGAGCAATCAGCCCCAGCATTTT.

This clonotype was seen more than once but under ten times. The chain carries TRBV14 and TRBJ1-4, with 8 bases that match TRBD1. The junction had 6 bases not matched to a gene; V was cut back by 5 bases and J by 4 bases. Germline V CDR1 and CDR2: SGHDN, FVKESK. There are 15 residues in the CDR3. In nucleotides, the CDR3 is TGTGCCAGCAGCTTGCAGGGGGCCAATAATGAAAAACTGTTTTTT. It encodes CASSLQGANNEKLFF. Filled out from reference TRBV14 and TRBJ1-4, the complete variable domain reads EAGVTQFPSHSVIEKGQTVTLRCDPISGHDNLYWYRRVMGKEIKFLLHFVKESKQDESGMPNNRFLAERTGGTYSTLKVQPAELEDSGVYFCASSLQGANNEKLFFGSGTQLSVL.

In its sample, this clonotype was seen many times. The chain uses TRBV7-9 and TRBJ2-3, with TRBD1 matching 7 bases. The trim removed 5 bases at V and 5 bases at J, leaving 22 bases unmatched. CDR3 length: 19 residues. Germline CDR1 SEHNR, CDR2 FQNEAQ (reference sequence). CDR3 in DNA: TGTGCCAGCAGCATGCTATCTCCGGTCACAGGGGAAGCGAGAGATACGCAGTATTTT. Its protein product is CASSMLSPVTGEARDTQYF.